The T cell receptor (beta chain) under discussion was sequenced for a study of blood T cells in healthy people across ages. The second PCR ran about 6 to 11 cycles with a sample-barcoded 5' primer and J-beta primers. TCRdb recomputed calls from the 5' RACE reads with MiXCR, one row per CDR3 protein. The data contain 1.5 million to 2 million distinct CDR3 sequences, about 49% of them singletons. Germline V CDR1 and CDR2: SQVTM, ANQGSEA. Unmatched junction bases numbered 6, after V lost 4 bases and J lost 2 bases. The CDR3 runs 15 residues. J is TRBJ2-1 and V is TRBV29-1; 9 bases are a match to TRBD2. The clonotype originates from a middle-aged woman in good health. Sequencing was done on a sample of blood. CDR3 bases: TGCAGCGTTGGTCGGGGCGGGGGGGCCTACAATGAGCAGTTCTTC. This gives the protein CSVGRGGGAYNEQFF.